This T cell receptor beta chain derives from a study of T cells after yellow fever vaccination. Overall study results and limits: Weaker, the secondary response had a peak occurring faster, on day 5 versus 15.

The authors made TCR cDNA by 5'RACE template switching, adding a universal primer site and UMIs. TCRdb redid the calling of the 5' RACE reads with MiXCR, one entry per CDR3 protein. This table has 450,000 to 600,000 distinct CDR3 sequences, approximately 16% appearing once. This clonotype was counted only a few times. The antigen is undetermined. This specimen was PBMCs, taken about 5 days after the first yellow fever vaccination. The sequence came from a man aged 18-30 years who received the YFV17D yellow fever vaccine.

The DNA of the CDR3 is TGTGCCAGCAGATCCGGGACAGGCAATCAGCCCCAGCATTTT. The encoded protein is CASRSGTGNQPQHF. This chain joins TRBV12-3 or TRBV12-4 and TRBJ1-5; TRBD1 agrees at 7 bases. The CDR3 sequence is 14 residues long. The ends lost 6 bases at V and 2 bases at J; junction bases unmatched: 4.